The 25 T cell receptor beta chains below come from one sample, sequenced in a study of human T cells and chemical hapten exposure. From the RACE reads, TCRdb called clonotypes with MiXCR, one entry per CDR3 protein. The profile shows 350,000 to 450,000 distinct CDR3 sequences, roughly 4.6% of them singletons. This sample's time point: pre-sensitization, week 0. Treatment defined: therapeutic diphenylcyclopropenone sensitization with weekly scalp DPC. The starting material was whole blood, obtained in connection with sensitization to the hapten diphenylcyclopropenone (DPC). The origin of the receptors is a woman in her forties or fifties with alopecia areata. Some clones in this sample may be carry-over from other donors' samples.

The chain uses TRBV20-1 and TRBJ1-1; 7 bases map to TRBD1. With V trimmed by 0 bases and J by 1 base, 8 bases remained unmatched. Germline V gene lookup returns CDR1 DFQATT and CDR2 SNEGSKA (reference sequence). The CDR3 has 16 residues. The CDR3 nucleotides read TGCAGTGCTAGAGATCCGAGACAGGGAACGAACACTGAAGCTTTCTTT. Protein product: CSARDPRQGTNTEAFF.

There are a few counts of this clonotype. This rearrangement joins TRBV6-5 to TRBJ2-7; unclear D gene. This CDR3 is built from 15 residues. V lost 2 bases and J 2 bases, leaving 13 bases between the germline ends. Germline values: CDR1 MNHEY, CDR2 SVGAGI. CDR3 sequence: CASSYGASRAYEQYF. As DNA, the CDR3 is TGTGCCAGCAGTTACGGAGCCAGCCGCGCCTACGAGCAGTACTTC.

This clonotype was counted at least ten times. CDR3 bases: TGTGCCAGCACCCACGGGACCGAAGAGACCCAGTACTTC. It translates to CASTHGTEETQYF. The rearrangement links TRBV5-4 to TRBJ2-5; the D call may be TRBD1 or TRBD2 (5 bases each). The CDR3 consists of 13 residues. CDR1 SGHNT and CDR2 YYREEE come from the germline V gene (reference sequence). V lost 6 bases and J lost 3, with 12 bases in between. Full variable domain (remainder filled in from reference TRBV5-4 and TRBJ2-5): ETGVTQSPTHLIKTRGQQVTLRCSSQSGHNTVSWYQQALGQGPQFIFQYYREEENGRGNFPPRFSGLQFPNYSSELNVNALELDDSALYLCASTHGTEETQYFGPGTRLLVL.

This clonotype was picked up many times. The V call is TRBV20-1, the J call TRBJ2-5, with D possibly matching TRBD2 (5 bases). CDR1 and CDR2 (germline): DFQATT, SNEGSKA (reference sequence). The V gene lost 3 bases and the J gene lost 5 bases, with 16 bases spanning the gap. CDR3 length: 14 residues. CDR3 sequence reads: CSASQPRSGETQYF. The CDR3 DNA is TGCAGTGCTAGTCAGCCTCGCTCGGGGGAGACCCAGTACTTC.

This clonotype was picked up many times. The V gene is TRBV28, the J gene TRBJ1-6; D possibly corresponds to TRBD1 (5 bases). The CDR3 runs 16 residues. In germline, CDR1 is MDHEN, CDR2 SYDVKM. V shed 4 bases and J shed 3 bases, with 13 bases lying between them. The CDR3 nucleotides are TGTGCCAGCAGTTCCCCGACGCAGGGCTATAATTCACCCCTCCACTTT. It translates to CASSSPTQGYNSPLHF.

Many counts were recorded for this clonotype. This chain uses TRBV20-1 with TRBJ2-1, with 9 bases lining up with TRBD2. V lost 0 bases and J lost 3; bases outside the gene matches: 6. The CDR3 is 16 residues long. Germline lookup yields CDR1 DFQATT and CDR2 SNEGSKA (reference sequence). Here the CDR3 DNA reads TGCAGTGCTAGAGATCGCGTAGCGGGAGTCTACAATGAGCAGTTCTTC. Translated, it gives CSARDRVAGVYNEQFF.

The table lists this clonotype with a few counts. The V gene is TRBV7-9, the J gene TRBJ2-5; tentative D call: TRBD1 (5 bases). The V gene's germline CDR1 is SEHNR and CDR2 FQNEAQ (reference sequence). The CDR3 loop spans 16 amino acids. Deletions cut 5 bases from V and 7 bases from J, with 23 bases between. The chain's CDR3 is CASSTSRVGGQGTQYF. The DNA for the CDR3 is TGTGCCAGCAGCACGTCCAGGGTAGGCGGCCAGGGGACCCAGTACTTC.

This clonotype was recorded many times. This chain joins TRBV12-3 or TRBV12-4 and TRBJ1-4; 12 bases are a match to TRBD1. The CDR3 consists of 17 residues. Losses at the gene ends were 6 bases for V and 0 bases for J; bases not matched to a gene: 5. CDR3 in amino acids: CASRKGQGAATNEKLFF. CDR3 in DNA: TGTGCCAGCAGGAAGGGACAGGGGGCGGCAACTAATGAAAAACTGTTTTTT.

Many counts were recorded for this clonotype. The chain links TRBV3-1 to TRBJ2-2, with D uncertain. The CDR3 runs to 16 residues. V was pared by 1 base and J by 0 bases, with 9 bases between. The germline V gene has CDR1 LGHDT and CDR2 YNNKEL (reference sequence). The CDR3 nucleotides read TGTGCCAGCAGCCAAGTTAGGCTATCGAACACCGGGGAGCTGTTTTTT. Translation gives CASSQVRLSNTGELFF.

This clonotype has just a few counts. This chain uses TRBV27 with TRBJ1-6; no clear D. The V end lost 3 bases, the J end lost 9 bases, and 12 bases lay between the germline ends. This CDR3 is 14 amino acids long. Germline V lookup: CDR1 MNHEY, CDR2 SMNVEV (reference sequence). The CDR3 protein is CASSLGLEGSPLHF. The CDR3, as DNA: TGTGCCAGCAGTTTGGGCCTGGAGGGTTCACCCCTCCACTTT.

The rearrangement links TRBV19 to TRBJ2-1, with 15 nucleotides matching TRBD2. The CDR3 has 16 residues. After removal of 4 bases from V and 5 bases from J, the junction contained 3 bases not matched to a gene. The germline gives CDR1 LNHDA, CDR2 SQIVND (reference sequence). The CDR3, as DNA: TGTGCCAGTAGTAAGGGACTAGCGGGAGGACACAATGAGCAGTTCTTC. Protein sequence: CASSKGLAGGHNEQFF.

This clonotype was seen a handful of times. The V call is TRBV6-5, the J call TRBJ2-5; maybe TRBD2 (5 bases). V was trimmed by 5 bases and J by 4 bases, leaving 17 bases between them. The germline V gene encodes CDR1 MNHEY and CDR2 SVGAGI. CDR3 length: 15 amino acids. The CDR3 reads CASSHNQLVGETQYF. For the CDR3, the DNA is TGTGCCAGCAGTCATAACCAACTAGTTGGAGAGACCCAGTACTTC.

This chain connects TRBV12-3 or TRBV12-4 to TRBJ1-1; 8 bases align to TRBD1. V lost 6 bases and J lost 6; bases outside the gene matches: 6. CDR3 length: 13 amino acids. The CDR3 DNA reads as TGTGCCAGCAGCCAGGACAGGGCCGCTGAAGCTTTCTTT. Amino acid sequence: CASSQDRAAEAFF.

This clonotype was detected a few times. The V gene is TRBV12-3 or TRBV12-4, the J gene TRBJ2-3; no clear D gene. CDR3 length equals 13 residues. With 3 bases removed from V and 10 bases from J, the gap between germline ends came to 14 bases. Written as DNA, the CDR3 is TGTGCCAGCAGTTTCCGATCTGCTGGAGCGCAGTATTTT. Amino acid sequence: CASSFRSAGAQYF.

The chain couples TRBV11-3 to TRBJ2-5, with no clear D. Between the trimmed V and J ends, which lost 8 bases and 2 bases, there was a span of 12 bases. Germline values: CDR1 SGHNT, CDR2 YENEEA. The CDR3 extends over 13 amino acids. The CDR3 DNA reads TGTGCCAGCTCCAAGAGCCCACAAGAGACCCAGTACTTC. Encoded protein: CASSKSPQETQYF.

This clonotype was recorded a few times. The chain is built from TRBV7-8 and TRBJ1-6; D is uncertain. This CDR3 has 17 amino acids. Per germline, CDR1 SGHVS and CDR2 FQNEAQ. The V end lost 5 bases, the J end lost 0 bases, and 14 bases lay between the germline ends. CDR3 protein: CASSAGLSSSYNSPLHF. CDR3 sequence (DNA): TGTGCCAGCAGCGCGGGCCTCTCGAGCTCCTATAATTCACCCCTCCACTTT.

This clonotype was seen ten or more times. V usage is TRBV13 and J usage is TRBJ1-3; D is uncertain. Germline values: CDR1 PRHDT, CDR2 FYEKMQ (reference sequence). CDR3 length equals 12 residues. V was shortened by 0 bases and J by 4 bases, with 1 base between the two germline ends. The CDR3 is CASSLGGNTIYF. CDR3 nucleotides: TGTGCCAGCAGCTTAGGGGGAAACACCATATATTTT. Variable domain in full (rest from reference TRBV13 and TRBJ1-3): AAGVIQSPRHLIKEKRETATLKCYPIPRHDTVYWYQQGPGQDPQFLISFYEKMQSDKGSIPDRFSAQQFSDYHSELNMSSLELGDSALYFCASSLGGNTIYFGEGSWLTVV.

V and J are TRBV28 and TRBJ2-1; 14 bases align to TRBD2. The V segment lost 5 bases and the J segment 8 bases; nucleotides outside the gene matches: 20. CDR1 MDHEN and CDR2 SYDVKM come from the germline V gene. The CDR3 has 20 residues. CDR3: CASSTTGLIPGLAGADEQFF. CDR3 nucleotides: TGTGCCAGCAGTACTACAGGCTTGATACCGGGACTAGCGGGAGCAGATGAGCAGTTCTTC.

This clonotype has at least ten counts. The rearrangement joins TRBV2 to TRBJ2-1, with 8 bases matching TRBD2. Per germline, CDR1 SNHLY and CDR2 FYNNEI. The CDR3 totals 15 residues. V lost 6 bases, J lost 3 bases, and 7 bases stayed unmatched. The CDR3 sequence is CASSATSGDYNEQFF. The CDR3 DNA sequence: TGTGCCAGCAGCGCCACTAGCGGAGACTACAATGAGCAGTTCTTC.

This clonotype was picked up a small number of times. J is TRBJ2-5 and V is TRBV7-6; weak D call: TRBD2 (6 bases). With 5 bases removed from V and 2 bases from J, the gap between germline ends came to 15 bases. This CDR3 region has 15 residues. Germline values: CDR1 SGHVS, CDR2 FNYEAQ. CDR3 residues: CASSPSGGFQETQYF. The CDR3 DNA sequence: TGTGCCAGCAGCCCGTCCGGGGGTTTTCAAGAGACCCAGTACTTC.

The rearrangement joins TRBV28 to TRBJ2-5; D is unresolved. The germline V gene encodes CDR1 MDHEN and CDR2 SYDVKM. The germline V and J ends were trimmed by 4 bases and 5 bases, with 5 bases remaining between them. The CDR3 length is 11 residues. CDR3 region: CASSSTETQYF. CDR3 coding DNA: TGTGCCAGCAGTTCAACGGAGACCCAGTACTTC.

The rearrangement links TRBV10-2 to TRBJ2-1; maybe TRBD2 (5 bases). The CDR3 loop spans 15 amino acids. CDR1 is WSHSY and CDR2 is SAAADI in the germline V gene. Trimming removed 1 base from V and 2 bases from J, with 9 bases in between. In DNA, the CDR3 is TGCGCCAGCAGTGAGTGGCGGGCTACCTACAATGAGCAGTTCTTC. Protein: CASSEWRATYNEQFF.

V gene TRBV13 combines with J gene TRBJ2-1, with D unresolved. V dropped 1 base and J dropped 8 bases, with 12 bases sitting between them. Germline V lookup: CDR1 PRHDT, CDR2 FYEKMQ (reference sequence). This CDR3 region has 14 residues. CDR3 nucleotide sequence: TGTGCCAGCAGCTTAGTTGCCTCCCGGCATGAGCAGTTCTTC. It encodes CASSLVASRHEQFF.

This clonotype was seen repeatedly, ten times or more. This rearrangement joins TRBV11-2 to TRBJ2-6, with D unclear. The CDR3 is 18 amino acids. The germline gives CDR1 SGHAT, CDR2 FQNNGV. The ends were cut back, 1 base at V and 0 bases at J, with 13 bases in the middle. CDR3 amino acids: CASSLVGRTISGANVLTF. CDR3 DNA: TGTGCCAGCAGCTTAGTAGGGCGGACGATCTCTGGGGCCAACGTCCTGACTTTC.

Ten or more counts support this clonotype. V and J are TRBV12-3 or TRBV12-4 and TRBJ2-5, with D tentatively TRBD2 (5 bases). This CDR3 spans 12 amino acids. The germline V and J ends were trimmed by 6 bases and 5 bases, with 10 bases remaining between them. The CDR3 DNA reads TGTGCCAGCAGCTTACTAGAGGAGACCCAGTACTTC. It translates to CASSLLEETQYF.